The 15 T cell receptor beta chains in this list originate from one sample, sequenced in a study of T cell clonotyping in hematopoietic cell transplantation. TCRdb's copy holds only in-frame clones and misses some; the assay was immunoSEQ multiplex PCR. The data show 11,000 to 15,000 clones, around 62% seen once. The sequenced sample consisted of PBMCs. The receptors originated from a human donor who either received an allogeneic hematopoietic cell transplant for a myeloid malignancy or was a related donor (not recorded which). Some clones in this sample may be carry-over from other donors' samples.

The chain carries TRBV27 and TRBJ2-6; D not certain. CDR1 is MNHEY and CDR2 is SMNVEV in the germline V gene (reference sequence). Trimming shortened V by 4 bases and J by 5 bases, and 9 bases separated the two germline ends. This CDR3 region has 14 residues. CDR3 amino acids: CASSYGDRANVLTF. In nucleotides, the CDR3 is TGTGCCAGCAGTTACGGTGACAGGGCCAACGTCCTGACTTTC.

The chain uses TRBV2 and TRBJ1-2; a weak D match, TRBD1 (6 bases). Germline V CDR1 and CDR2: SNHLY, FYNNEI. V lost 7 bases, J lost 5 bases, and 20 bases lay in between. The CDR3 runs to 15 residues. CDR3 in amino acids: CASNPDGGGGYGYTF. CDR3 sequence (DNA): TGTGCCAGCAACCCGGACGGAGGGGGGGGATATGGCTACACCTTC.

J is TRBJ1-2 and V is TRBV29-1; tentative D call: TRBD1 (5 bases). The CDR3 runs to 14 residues. V gave up 0 bases and J gave up 8 bases, with 16 bases separating them. Germline CDR1 SQVTM, CDR2 ANQGSEA. CDR3 sequence (DNA): TGCAGCGTTGAAGAGGGAAAGGGGATCGGGGGCTACACCTTC. Residues: CSVEEGKGIGGYTF.

The V and J genes are TRBV7-3 and TRBJ2-5; tentative D call: TRBD1 (5 bases). The DNA end favors TRBJ2-7, so the J call may be wrong. The CDR3 loop spans 13 amino acids. The V gene's germline CDR1 is SGHTA and CDR2 FQGTGA. The CDR3 spells CASSPDSSYEQYF. DNA of the CDR3: TGTGCCAGCAGCCCCGACAGCTCCTACGAGCAGTACTTC.

The rearrangement joins TRBV6-1 to TRBJ1-5; D uncertain. Trimming cost V 0 bases and J 0 bases, with 3 bases left between them. This CDR3 is 14 amino acids long. Germline CDR1 reads MNHNS; CDR2 reads SASEGT. Written as DNA, the CDR3 is TGTGCCAGCAGTGAAGCGGCTAGCAATCAGCCCCAGCATTTT. Its translation is CASSEAASNQPQHF.

This clone has more than one count but fewer than ten. The V and J genes are TRBV30 and TRBJ1-1; D is unclear. The CDR3 sequence is 14 residues long. The V end was cut by 0 bases, the J end by 4 bases, with 12 bases between. Germline CDR1 reads GTSNPN; CDR2 reads SVGIG (reference sequence). For the CDR3, the DNA is TGTGCCTGGAGTGTAAGTTATGCGGTCACTGAAGCTTTCTTT. It encodes CAWSVSYAVTEAFF.

This clone has more than one count but fewer than ten. The genes are TRBV28 and TRBJ1-2, with TRBD1 matching 7 bases. With 10 bases clipped from V and 1 base from J, the junction kept 18 bases outside the gene matches. The CDR3 is 17 amino acids. Germline V CDR1 and CDR2: MDHEN, SYDVKM. For the CDR3, the DNA is TGTGCCACCCAAGAAGTGAGTGACAGGGCATTTAACTATGGCTACACCTTC. Amino acids: CATQEVSDRAFNYGYTF.

The genes are TRBV25-1 and TRBJ2-2, with a tentative D call TRBD2 (6 bases). The V end was cut by 4 bases, the J end by 4 bases, with 10 bases between. The CDR3 length is 14 residues. CDR1 MGHDK and CDR2 SYGVNS come from the germline V gene. Here the CDR3 DNA reads TGTGCCAGCAGTGTTTCCGGGGGCACCGGGGAGCTGTTTTTT. Translation: CASSVSGGTGELFF.

The rearrangement uses TRBV28 and TRBJ1-2; D remains unclear. Trimming removed 6 bases at V and 8 bases at J, with 10 bases between. CDR3 length: 11 amino acids. Germline values: CDR1 MDHEN, CDR2 SYDVKM. CDR3 in amino acids: CASSNYEGYTF. CDR3 bases: TGTGCCAGCAGCAACTATGAGGGCTACACCTTC.

This rearrangement joins TRBV30 to TRBJ1-2; D not certain. Germline V gene lookup returns CDR1 GTSNPN and CDR2 SVGIG (reference sequence). V was clipped by 0 bases and J by 8 bases, with 13 bases between them. The CDR3 has 13 residues. The CDR3 here is CAWSVTRTDGYTF. The CDR3 coding sequence is TGTGCCTGGAGTGTAACCCGGACTGACGGCTACACCTTC.

This chain joins TRBV5-1 and TRBJ1-4; D gene ambiguous. There are 14 residues in the CDR3. The germline V gene encodes CDR1 SGHRS and CDR2 YFSETQ. V lost 7 bases and J 0 bases, leaving 10 bases between the germline ends. The CDR3 DNA sequence: TGCGCCAGCGCCGCGGACTCAACTAATGAAAAACTGTTTTTT. This translates into CASAADSTNEKLFF.

This clone came up a few times. The chain links TRBV29-1 to TRBJ2-7; the D is unclear. The CDR3 has 15 amino acids. Per the germline V gene, CDR1 is SQVTM and CDR2 is ANQGSEA. Trimming removed 4 bases at V and 1 base at J, with 17 bases between. The CDR3 nucleotides read TGCAGCGTTGTAGGTGGAACCTTAGCTTCCTACGAGCAGTACTTC. It specifies CSVVGGTLASYEQYF.

V gene TRBV4-2 combines with J gene TRBJ2-5; D is possibly TRBD1 (6 bases). Germline loops: CDR1 LGHNA, CDR2 YNFKEQ. Trimming removed 0 bases from V and 7 bases from J, with 12 bases in between. The CDR3 spans 14 residues. The CDR3 spells CASSQEAGQLTQYF. The DNA for the CDR3 is TGTGCCAGCAGCCAAGAGGCAGGACAGTTGACCCAGTACTTC.

This clone was detected only a few times. V gene TRBV5-1 combines with J gene TRBJ1-1; D unresolved. With 2 bases removed from V and 8 bases from J, the gap between germline ends came to 19 bases. The CDR3 spans 15 residues. Looked up from germline, CDR1 is SGHRS and CDR2 is YFSETQ. The CDR3 sequence: CASSFSPGSSKEAFF. CDR3 DNA sequence: TGCGCCAGCAGCTTTTCGCCCGGGAGCAGCAAAGAAGCTTTCTTT.

The V and J genes are TRBV2 and TRBJ1-2; D is possibly TRBD1 (6 bases). The CDR3 covers 15 residues. CDR1 is SNHLY and CDR2 is FYNNEI in the germline V gene. Trimming removed 8 bases from V and 7 bases from J, with 23 bases in between. CDR3 sequence reads: CASSPRGARVLGYTF. The CDR3 DNA reads as TGTGCCAGCTCACCTAGGGGGGCCAGGGTCCTTGGCTACACCTTC. Complete variable domain (other parts from reference TRBV2 and TRBJ1-2): EPEVTQTPSHQVTQMGQEVILRCVPISNHLYFYWYRQILGQKVEFLVSFYNNEISEKSEIFDDQFSVERPDGSNFTLKIRSTKLEDSAMYFCASSPRGARVLGYTFGSGTRLTVV.